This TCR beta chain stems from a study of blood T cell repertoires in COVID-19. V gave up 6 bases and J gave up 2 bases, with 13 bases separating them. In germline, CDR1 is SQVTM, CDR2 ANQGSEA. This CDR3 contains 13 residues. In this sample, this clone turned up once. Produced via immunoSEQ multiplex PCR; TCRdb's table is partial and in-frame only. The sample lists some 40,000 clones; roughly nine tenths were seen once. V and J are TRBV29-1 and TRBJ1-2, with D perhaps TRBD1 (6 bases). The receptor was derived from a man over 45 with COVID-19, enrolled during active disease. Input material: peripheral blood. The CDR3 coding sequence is TGCAGCGTCCAACAGGGCACCAACTATGGCTACACCTTC. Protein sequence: CSVQQGTNYGYTF. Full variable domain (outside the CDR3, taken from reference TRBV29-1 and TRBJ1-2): SAVISQKPSRDICQRGTSLTIQCQVDSQVTMMFWYRQQPGQSLTLIATANQGSEATYESGFVIDKFPISRPNLTFSTLTVSNMSPEDSSIYLCSVQQGTNYGYTFGSGTRLTVV.